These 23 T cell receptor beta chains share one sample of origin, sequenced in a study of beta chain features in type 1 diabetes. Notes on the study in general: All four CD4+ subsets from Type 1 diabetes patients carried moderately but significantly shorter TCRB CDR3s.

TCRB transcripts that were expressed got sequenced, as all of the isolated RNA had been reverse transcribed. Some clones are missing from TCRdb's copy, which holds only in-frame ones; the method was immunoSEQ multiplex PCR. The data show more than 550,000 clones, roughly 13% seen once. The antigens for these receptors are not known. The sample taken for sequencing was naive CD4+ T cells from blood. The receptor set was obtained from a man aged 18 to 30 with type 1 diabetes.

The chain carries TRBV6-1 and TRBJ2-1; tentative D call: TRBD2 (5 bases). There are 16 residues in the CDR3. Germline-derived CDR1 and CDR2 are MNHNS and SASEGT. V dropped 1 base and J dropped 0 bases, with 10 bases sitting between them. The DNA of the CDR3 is TGTGCCAGCAGTGAAGGGAGCGGCCGCTCCTACAATGAGCAGTTCTTC. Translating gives CASSEGSGRSYNEQFF.

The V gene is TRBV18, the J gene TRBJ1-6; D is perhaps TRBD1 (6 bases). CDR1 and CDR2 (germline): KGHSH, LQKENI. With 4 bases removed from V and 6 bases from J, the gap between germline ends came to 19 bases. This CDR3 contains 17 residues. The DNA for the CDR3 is TGTGCCAGCTCACTCACCGGTGCAGGGGTCGGTAATTCACCCCTCCACTTT. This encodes CASSLTGAGVGNSPLHF. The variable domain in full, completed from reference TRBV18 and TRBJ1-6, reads NAGVMQNPRHLVRRRGQEARLRCSPMKGHSHVYWYRQLPEEGLKFMVYLQKENIIDESGMPKERFSAEFPKEGPSILRIQQVVRGDSAAYFCASSLTGAGVGNSPLHFGNGTRLTVT.

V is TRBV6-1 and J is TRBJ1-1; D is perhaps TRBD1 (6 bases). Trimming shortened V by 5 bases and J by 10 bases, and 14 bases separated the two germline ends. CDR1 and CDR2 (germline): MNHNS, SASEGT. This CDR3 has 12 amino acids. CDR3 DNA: TGTGCCAGCAGTCTTTGGGGGGGCTTAGCTTTCTTT. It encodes CASSLWGGLAFF.

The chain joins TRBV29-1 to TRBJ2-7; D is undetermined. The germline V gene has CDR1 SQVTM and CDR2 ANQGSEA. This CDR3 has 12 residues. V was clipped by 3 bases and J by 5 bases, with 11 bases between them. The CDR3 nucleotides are TGCAGCGTTGAGAGTCTTACCCACGAGCAGTACTTC. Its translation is CSVESLTHEQYF.

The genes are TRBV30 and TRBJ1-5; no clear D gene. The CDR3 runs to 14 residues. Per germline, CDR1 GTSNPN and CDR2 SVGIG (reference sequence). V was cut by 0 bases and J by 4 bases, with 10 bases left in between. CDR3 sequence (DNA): TGTGCCTGGAGTGTAGGCAGTCGAAATCAGCCCCAGCATTTT. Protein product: CAWSVGSRNQPQHF.

CDR3 sequence reads: CASSPRRKDTGELFF. CDR3 nucleotide sequence: TGTGCCAGCTCACCACGACGGAAAGACACCGGGGAGCTGTTTTTT. The chain is built from TRBV18 and TRBJ2-2, with D uncertain. The V and J ends lost 1 base and 3 bases respectively, with 9 bases between them. CDR3 size: 15 residues. CDR1 is KGHSH, CDR2 LQKENI, per germline.

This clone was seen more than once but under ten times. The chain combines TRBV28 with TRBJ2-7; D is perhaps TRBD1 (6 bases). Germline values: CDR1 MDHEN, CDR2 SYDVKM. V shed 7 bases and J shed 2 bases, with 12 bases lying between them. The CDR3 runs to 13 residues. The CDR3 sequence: CASTTGSPYEQYF. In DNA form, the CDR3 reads TGTGCCAGCACTACAGGGAGCCCCTACGAGCAGTACTTC.

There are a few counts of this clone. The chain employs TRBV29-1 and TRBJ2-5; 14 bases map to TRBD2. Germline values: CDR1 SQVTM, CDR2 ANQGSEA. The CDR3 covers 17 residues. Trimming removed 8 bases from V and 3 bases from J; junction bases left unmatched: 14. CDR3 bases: TGCAGCTTAAGACTAGCGGGAGGGTTGTCGGGAGAAGAGACCCAGTACTTC. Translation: CSLRLAGGLSGEETQYF.

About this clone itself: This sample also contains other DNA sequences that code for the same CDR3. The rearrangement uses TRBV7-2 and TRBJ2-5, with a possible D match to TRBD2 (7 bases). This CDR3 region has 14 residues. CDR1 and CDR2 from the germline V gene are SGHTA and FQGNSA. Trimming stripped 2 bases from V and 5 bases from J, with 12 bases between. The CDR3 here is CASSLSRGRETQYF. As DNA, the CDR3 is TGTGCCAGCAGCTTATCGCGGGGGCGGGAGACCCAGTACTTC.

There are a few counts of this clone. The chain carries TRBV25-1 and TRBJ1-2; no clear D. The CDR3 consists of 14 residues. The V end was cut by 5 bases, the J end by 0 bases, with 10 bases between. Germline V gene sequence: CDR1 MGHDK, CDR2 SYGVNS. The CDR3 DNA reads TGTGCCAGCAGTAGAGACTTTCCTAACTATGGCTACACCTTC. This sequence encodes CASSRDFPNYGYTF.

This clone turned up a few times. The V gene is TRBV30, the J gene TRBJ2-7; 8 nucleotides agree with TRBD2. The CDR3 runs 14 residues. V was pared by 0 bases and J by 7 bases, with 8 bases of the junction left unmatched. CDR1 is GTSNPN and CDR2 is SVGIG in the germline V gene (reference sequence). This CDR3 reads CAWSVGPTSGEQYF. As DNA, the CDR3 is TGTGCCTGGAGTGTTGGTCCCACTAGCGGTGAGCAGTACTTC.

DNA for the CDR3: TGCGCCAGCAGCTTGCGTGCAGGGCTCACCCTAGCCAAAAACATTCAGTACTTC. This sequence encodes CASSLRAGLTLAKNIQYF. This rearrangement joins TRBV5-1 to TRBJ2-4; D is perhaps TRBD1 (5 bases). Between the trimmed V and J ends, which lost 1 base and 0 bases, there was a span of 17 bases. The germline V gene encodes CDR1 SGHRS and CDR2 YFSETQ. The CDR3 is made up of 18 amino acids.

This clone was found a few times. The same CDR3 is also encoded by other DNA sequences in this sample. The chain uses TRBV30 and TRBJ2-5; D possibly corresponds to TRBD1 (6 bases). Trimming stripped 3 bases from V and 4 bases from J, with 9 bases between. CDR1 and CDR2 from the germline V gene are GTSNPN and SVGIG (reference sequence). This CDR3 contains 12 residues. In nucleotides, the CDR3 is TGTGCCTGGAGGACAGGCGGAGAGACCCAGTACTTC. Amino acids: CAWRTGGETQYF.

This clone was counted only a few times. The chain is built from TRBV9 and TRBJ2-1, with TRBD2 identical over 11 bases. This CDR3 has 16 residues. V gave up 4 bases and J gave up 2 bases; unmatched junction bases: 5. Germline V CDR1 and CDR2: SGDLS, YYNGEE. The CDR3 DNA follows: TGTGCCAGCAGCCCTCGACTAGCGGGAACCTACAATGAGCAGTTCTTC. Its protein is CASSPRLAGTYNEQFF.

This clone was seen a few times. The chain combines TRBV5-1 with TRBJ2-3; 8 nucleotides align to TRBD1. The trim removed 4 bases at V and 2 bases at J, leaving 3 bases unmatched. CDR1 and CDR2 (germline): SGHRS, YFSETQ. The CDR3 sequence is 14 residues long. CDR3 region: CASSTGQDTDTQYF. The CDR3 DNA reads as TGCGCCAGCAGCACGGGACAGGACACAGATACGCAGTATTTT.

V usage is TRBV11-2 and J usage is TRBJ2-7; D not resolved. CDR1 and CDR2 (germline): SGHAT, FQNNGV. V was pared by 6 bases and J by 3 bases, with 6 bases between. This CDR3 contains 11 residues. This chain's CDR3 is CASSLDYEQYF. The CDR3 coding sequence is TGTGCCAGCAGTCTAGACTACGAGCAGTACTTC.

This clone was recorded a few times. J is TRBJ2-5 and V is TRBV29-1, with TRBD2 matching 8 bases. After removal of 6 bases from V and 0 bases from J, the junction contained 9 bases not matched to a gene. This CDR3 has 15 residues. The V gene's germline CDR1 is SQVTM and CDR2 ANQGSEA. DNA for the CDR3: TGCAGCGTGGGGGCCCAGCGGGGGTACCAAGAGACCCAGTACTTC. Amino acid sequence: CSVGAQRGYQETQYF. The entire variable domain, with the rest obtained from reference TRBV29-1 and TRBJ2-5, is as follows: SAVISQKPSRDICQRGTSLTIQCQVDSQVTMMFWYRQQPGQSLTLIATANQGSEATYESGFVIDKFPISRPNLTFSTLTVSNMSPEDSSIYLCSVGAQRGYQETQYFGPGTRLLVL.

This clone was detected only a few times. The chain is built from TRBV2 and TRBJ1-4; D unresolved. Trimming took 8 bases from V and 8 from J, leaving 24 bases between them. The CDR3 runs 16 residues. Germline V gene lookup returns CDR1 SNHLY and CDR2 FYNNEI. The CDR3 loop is CASLRNGRTSTEKLFF. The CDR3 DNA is TGTGCCAGCCTCCGGAACGGTCGGACTTCCACCGAAAAACTGTTTTTT.

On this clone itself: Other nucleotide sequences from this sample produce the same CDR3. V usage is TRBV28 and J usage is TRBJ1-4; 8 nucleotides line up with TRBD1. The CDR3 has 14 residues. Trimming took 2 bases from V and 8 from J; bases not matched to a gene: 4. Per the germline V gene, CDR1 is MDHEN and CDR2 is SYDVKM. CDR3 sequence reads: CASSLTGGGEKLFF. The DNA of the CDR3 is TGTGCCAGCAGTTTAACAGGGGGTGGAGAAAAACTGTTTTTT.

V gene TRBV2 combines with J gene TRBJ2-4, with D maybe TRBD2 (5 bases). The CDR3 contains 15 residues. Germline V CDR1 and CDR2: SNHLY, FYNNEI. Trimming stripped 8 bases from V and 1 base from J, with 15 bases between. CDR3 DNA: TGTGCCAGCGCGAGGACTCTCGGTGCCAAAAACATTCAGTACTTC. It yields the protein CASARTLGAKNIQYF.

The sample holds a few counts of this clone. In nucleotides, the CDR3 is TGTGCCAGCAGCTTAGGCCGGGACAGAAAACTGTTTTTT. This encodes CASSLGRDRKLFF. V and J are TRBV7-2 and TRBJ1-4, with TRBD1 matching over 7 bases. CDR1 is SGHTA and CDR2 is FQGNSA in the germline V gene. The length of the CDR3 is 13 residues. Unmatched junction bases numbered 3, after V lost 1 base and J lost 10 bases.

This chain's CDR3 is CASSEEGAYTEAFF. The CDR3 DNA reads as TGTGCCAGCAGTGAGGAGGGGGCTTACACTGAAGCTTTCTTT. The chain joins TRBV2 to TRBJ1-1, with 7 positions matching TRBD1. The germline gives CDR1 SNHLY, CDR2 FYNNEI. The CDR3 contains 14 residues. After removal of 3 bases from V and 3 bases from J, the junction contained 4 bases not matched to a gene.

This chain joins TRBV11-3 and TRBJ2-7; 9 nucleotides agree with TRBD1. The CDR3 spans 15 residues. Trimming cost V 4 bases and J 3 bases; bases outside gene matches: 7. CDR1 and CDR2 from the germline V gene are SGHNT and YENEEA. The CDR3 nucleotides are TGTGCCAGCAGCTCCTCCGGGACAGGGAACTACGAGCAGTACTTC. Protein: CASSSSGTGNYEQYF.